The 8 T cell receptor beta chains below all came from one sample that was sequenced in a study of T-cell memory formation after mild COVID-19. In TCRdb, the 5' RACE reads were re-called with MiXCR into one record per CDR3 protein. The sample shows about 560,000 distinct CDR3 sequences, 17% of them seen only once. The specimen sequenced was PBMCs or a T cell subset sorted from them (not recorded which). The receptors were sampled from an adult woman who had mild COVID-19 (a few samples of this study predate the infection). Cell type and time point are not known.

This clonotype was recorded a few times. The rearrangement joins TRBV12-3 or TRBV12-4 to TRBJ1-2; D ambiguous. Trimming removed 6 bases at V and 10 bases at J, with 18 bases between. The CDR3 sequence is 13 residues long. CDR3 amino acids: CASSPSWPFLYTF. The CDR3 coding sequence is TGTGCCAGCAGCCCCTCCTGGCCATTCCTCTACACCTTC.

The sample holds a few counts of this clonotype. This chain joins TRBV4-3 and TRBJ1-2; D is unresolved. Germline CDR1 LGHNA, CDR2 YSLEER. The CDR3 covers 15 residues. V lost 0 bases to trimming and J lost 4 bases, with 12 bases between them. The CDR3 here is CASSQDWALGYGYTF. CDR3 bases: TGCGCCAGCAGCCAAGATTGGGCCCTCGGCTATGGCTACACCTTC.

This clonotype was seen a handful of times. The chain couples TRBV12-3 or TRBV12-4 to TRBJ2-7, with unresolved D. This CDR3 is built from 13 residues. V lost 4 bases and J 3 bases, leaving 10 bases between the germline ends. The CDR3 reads CASSYGPFYEQYF. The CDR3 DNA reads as TGTGCCAGCAGTTATGGCCCCTTCTACGAGCAGTACTTC.

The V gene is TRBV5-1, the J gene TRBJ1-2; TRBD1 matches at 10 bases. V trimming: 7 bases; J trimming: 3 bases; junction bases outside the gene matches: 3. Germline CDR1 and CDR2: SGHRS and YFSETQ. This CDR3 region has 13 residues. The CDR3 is CASLGQGDYGYTF. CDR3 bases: TGCGCCAGCCTTGGACAGGGGGACTATGGCTACACCTTC.

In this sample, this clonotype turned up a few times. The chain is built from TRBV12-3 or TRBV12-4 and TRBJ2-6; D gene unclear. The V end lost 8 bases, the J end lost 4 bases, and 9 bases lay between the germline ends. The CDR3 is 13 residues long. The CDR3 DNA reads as TGTGCCAGCGAACCCCGGGGGGCCAACGTCCTGACTTTC. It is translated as CASEPRGANVLTF.

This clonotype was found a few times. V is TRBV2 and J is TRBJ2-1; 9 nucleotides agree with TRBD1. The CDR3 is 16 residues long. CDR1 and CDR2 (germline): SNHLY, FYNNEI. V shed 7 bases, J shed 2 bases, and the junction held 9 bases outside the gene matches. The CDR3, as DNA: TGTGCCAGCACTCCCGGTGGGACAGGGACCTACAATGAGCAGTTCTTC. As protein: CASTPGGTGTYNEQFF.

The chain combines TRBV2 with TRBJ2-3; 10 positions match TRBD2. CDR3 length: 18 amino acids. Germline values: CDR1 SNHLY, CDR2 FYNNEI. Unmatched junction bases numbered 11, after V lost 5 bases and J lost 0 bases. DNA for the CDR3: TGTGCCAGCAGTTCCGGACTAGCGGAGTTGCCTAGCACAGATACGCAGTATTTT. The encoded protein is CASSSGLAELPSTDTQYF.

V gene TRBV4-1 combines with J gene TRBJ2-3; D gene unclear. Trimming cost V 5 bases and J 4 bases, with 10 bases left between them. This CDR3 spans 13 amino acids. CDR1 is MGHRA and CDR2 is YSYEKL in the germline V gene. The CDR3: CASSSTQADTQYF. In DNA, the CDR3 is TGCGCCAGCAGCTCTACGCAGGCAGATACGCAGTATTTT.